Each of the 25 T cell receptor beta chains below was sequenced from the same sample in a study of T cell clones after liver transplantation. Assay: immunoSEQ multiplex PCR; the TCRdb copy retains only in-frame clones and omits some. The sample shows tens of thousands of clones, around 80% of them seen only once. The material sequenced was CD4+ T cells from blood, taken 12 months after liver transplant. All receptors derive from a human patient who received a liver transplant. The T cells may partly be graft donor cells.

This clone showed up just once. The genes are TRBV28 and TRBJ2-4, with D hard to call. V dropped 2 bases and J dropped 0 bases, with 11 bases sitting between them. The germline V gene has CDR1 MDHEN and CDR2 SYDVKM. This CDR3 is 16 amino acids long. The CDR3 bases are TGTGCCAGCAGTTTACACCACCAACTAGCCAAAAACATTCAGTACTTC. Translation: CASSLHHQLAKNIQYF.

CDR3 residues: CASSERGGGSTNYGYTF. CDR3 DNA: TGTGCCAGCAGTGAAAGGGGGGGTGGGTCAACTAACTATGGCTACACCTTC. The chain is built from TRBV6-1 and TRBJ1-2; maybe TRBD1 (6 bases). The CDR3 spans 17 residues. Trimming pared 2 bases from V and 0 bases from J, leaving 16 bases between. The germline V gene encodes CDR1 MNHNS and CDR2 SASEGT.

This clone was counted only a few times. The chain carries TRBV19 and TRBJ1-1; maybe TRBD1 (6 bases). V lost 7 bases to trimming and J lost 1 base, with 16 bases between them. The CDR3 spans 15 residues. Germline CDR1 reads LNHDA; CDR2 reads SQIVND (reference sequence). CDR3 loop: CASINPGGWNTEAFF. The CDR3 DNA is TGTGCCAGTATCAATCCGGGGGGCTGGAACACTGAAGCTTTCTTT.

The chain has TRBV6-1 and TRBJ2-7; TRBD1 matches 9 bases. This CDR3 spans 14 amino acids. The trim removed 4 bases at V and 7 bases at J, leaving 8 bases unmatched. Germline lookup yields CDR1 MNHNS and CDR2 SASEGT. The CDR3 nucleotides are TGTGCCAGCAGTGTCAAGACAGGGGGTGGGGAGCAGTACTTC. It translates to CASSVKTGGGEQYF.

The chain couples TRBV19 to TRBJ2-3, with D perhaps TRBD1 (5 bases). Germline values: CDR1 LNHDA, CDR2 SQIVND (reference sequence). V was shortened by 6 bases and J by 0 bases, with 16 bases between the two germline ends. The CDR3 extends over 16 amino acids. The CDR3 sequence is CASRDQGGLSTDTQYF. CDR3 bases: TGTGCCAGTAGGGATCAGGGCGGTTTAAGCACAGATACGCAGTATTTT.

V is TRBV5-6 and J is TRBJ1-3; TRBD1 agrees at 7 bases. CDR1 and CDR2 from the germline V gene are SGHDT and YYEEEE. The CDR3 is made up of 17 amino acids. V gave up 1 base and J gave up 0 bases; unmatched junction bases: 7. CDR3 region: CASSLLGQRISGNTIYF. CDR3 DNA sequence: TGTGCCAGCAGCTTGTTGGGACAGCGAATCTCTGGAAACACCATATATTTT.

This sequence joins TRBV2 and TRBJ1-1; tentative D call: TRBD1 (5 bases). The germline CDR1 and CDR2 sequences are SNHLY and FYNNEI. The CDR3 runs to 14 residues. V lost 7 bases and J lost 7, with 19 bases in between. The CDR3 DNA sequence: TGTGCCAGCAACCCGGGACTGGGGACCAGTGAAGCTTTCTTT. Its protein product is CASNPGLGTSEAFF.

A single count supports this clone. This rearrangement joins TRBV4-1 to TRBJ2-5; 9 bases fit TRBD1. This CDR3 is built from 16 residues. Germline assignment: CDR1 MGHRA and CDR2 YSYEKL. Germline trimming cut 4 bases from V and 5 bases from J; bases unmatched to any gene: 11. CDR3 residues: CASSLLSGTGHETQYF. Written as DNA, the CDR3 is TGCGCCAGCAGCCTTCTGTCAGGGACAGGGCACGAGACCCAGTACTTC.

CDR3 sequence reads: CASSPISGRAGETQYF. The CDR3 DNA is TGTGCCAGCAGCCCAATTAGCGGGAGGGCGGGTGAGACCCAGTACTTC. This chain connects TRBV7-7 to TRBJ2-5, with 11 bases aligning to TRBD2. J was trimmed by 5 bases and V by 5 bases; bases with no gene match: 10. CDR3 length equals 16 residues. Germline-derived CDR1 and CDR2 are SSHAT and FNYEAQ (reference sequence).

This sequence joins TRBV7-2 and TRBJ1-3; the D is unclear. CDR3 length: 18 residues. The V gene's germline CDR1 is SGHTA and CDR2 FQGNSA. V was trimmed by 0 bases and J by 4 bases, leaving 19 bases between them. The CDR3 spells CASSLALGGGLLGNTIYF. CDR3 sequence (DNA): TGTGCCAGCAGCTTAGCGTTGGGCGGTGGATTGTTAGGAAACACCATATATTTT. Drawing the rest from reference TRBV7-2 and TRBJ1-3, the complete variable domain is GAGVSQSPSNKVTEKGKDVELRCDPISGHTALYWYRQSLGQGLEFLIYFQGNSAPDKSGLPSDRFSAERTGGSVSTLTIQRTQQEDSAVYLCASSLALGGGLLGNTIYFGEGSWLTVV.

The chain couples TRBV7-9 to TRBJ2-2, with D possibly TRBD2 on 5 matching bases. Germline CDR1 is SEHNR and CDR2 is FQNEAQ (reference sequence). There are 14 residues in the CDR3. V lost 5 bases to trimming and J lost 5 bases, with 12 bases between them. CDR3 bases: TGTGCCAGCAGCCAGATGACGGGGACCGGGGAGCTGTTTTTT. It is translated as CASSQMTGTGELFF.

The CDR3 spells CASRDRASGELFF. In DNA form, the CDR3 reads TGTGCCAGTAGGGATAGGGCGTCCGGGGAGCTGTTTTTT. The chain is built from TRBV19 and TRBJ2-2; D remains unclear. CDR1 is LNHDA and CDR2 is SQIVND in the germline V gene (reference sequence). V was pared by 6 bases and J by 6 bases, with 11 bases between. This CDR3 has 13 residues.

The rearrangement links TRBV5-1 to TRBJ1-4; D gene uncertain. Germline CDR1 is SGHRS and CDR2 is YFSETQ. V was shortened by 4 bases and J by 4 bases, with 20 bases between the two germline ends. This CDR3 comprises 17 residues. The CDR3 DNA sequence: TGCGCCAGCAGCCCATCGAGGGTGGGTCAGAGTAATGAAAAACTGTTTTTT. Protein sequence: CASSPSRVGQSNEKLFF.

This chain connects TRBV5-1 to TRBJ1-1; D gene unclear. The CDR3 is made up of 13 amino acids. Germline values: CDR1 SGHRS, CDR2 YFSETQ. Trimming removed 5 bases from V and 3 bases from J, with 11 bases in between. CDR3 bases: TGCGCCAGCAGAACCAGGAGGGACACTGAAGCTTTCTTT. Its translation: CASRTRRDTEAFF.

The gene calls are TRBV11-2 and TRBJ2-7, with D possibly TRBD2 on 5 matching bases. CDR1 is SGHAT, CDR2 FQNNGV, per germline. The CDR3 loop spans 15 amino acids. V lost 6 bases and J lost 2, with 17 bases in between. The CDR3 DNA follows: TGTGCCAGCAGTCCGACCGGGATAGGCACCTACGAGCAGTACTTC. Translation gives CASSPTGIGTYEQYF.

This chain connects TRBV7-2 to TRBJ2-7; D is unclear. Trimming cost V 3 bases and J 0 bases, with 12 bases left between them. Per the germline V gene, CDR1 is SGHTA and CDR2 is FQGNSA. The CDR3 spans 15 residues. CDR3 nucleotides: TGTGCCAGCAGCTTGATGGGCAGCAACTCCTACGAGCAGTACTTC. This gives the protein CASSLMGSNSYEQYF.

The V call is TRBV10-2, the J call TRBJ2-3; no clear D. Germline lookup yields CDR1 WSHSY and CDR2 SAAADI. CDR3 size: 11 residues. The V and J ends lost 5 bases and 3 bases respectively, with 3 bases between them. CDR3 DNA sequence: TGCGCCAGCAGTTTTACAGATACGCAGTATTTT. This gives the protein CASSFTDTQYF.

The CDR3 DNA is TGTGCCAGCAGACCCCCTGGGGCGGGATCCTACAATGAGCAGTTCTTC. It translates to CASRPPGAGSYNEQFF. This sequence joins TRBV28 and TRBJ2-1; TRBD2 is a possible D gene (6 bases). The germline gives CDR1 MDHEN, CDR2 SYDVKM. Trimming removed 6 bases from V and 1 base from J, with 16 bases in between. The CDR3 extends over 16 amino acids. The entire variable domain, with the rest obtained from reference TRBV28 and TRBJ2-1, is as follows: DVKVTQSSRYLVKRTGEKVFLECVQDMDHENMFWYRQDPGLGLRLIYFSYDVKMKEKGDIPEGYSVSREKKERFSLILESASTNQTSMYLCASRPPGAGSYNEQFFGPGTRLTVL.

The chain is built from TRBV7-2 and TRBJ2-3; possibly TRBD2 for D (6 bases). This CDR3 is 14 amino acids long. V dropped 3 bases and J dropped 3 bases, with 10 bases sitting between them. Germline-derived CDR1 and CDR2 are SGHTA and FQGNSA. The CDR3 coding sequence is TGTGCCAGCAGCTTGGGGAGGAGAACAGATACGCAGTATTTT. It translates to CASSLGRRTDTQYF. Based on the CDR3 plus reference TRBV7-2 and TRBJ2-3, the full variable domain is GAGVSQSPSNKVTEKGKDVELRCDPISGHTALYWYRQSLGQGLEFLIYFQGNSAPDKSGLPSDRFSAERTGGSVSTLTIQRTQQEDSAVYLCASSLGRRTDTQYFGPGTRLTVL.

The chain couples TRBV7-9 to TRBJ2-7, with D possibly being TRBD1 (5 bases). The V gene lost 5 bases and the J gene lost 7 bases, with 12 bases spanning the gap. Germline loops: CDR1 SEHNR, CDR2 FQNEAQ (reference sequence). The CDR3 is made up of 12 amino acids. The CDR3 region is CASSVDQGEQYF. The CDR3 coding sequence is TGTGCCAGCAGCGTCGATCAGGGAGAGCAGTACTTC. Looking up the rest from reference TRBV7-9 and TRBJ2-7 gives the full variable domain: DTGVSQNPRHKITKRGQNVTFRCDPISEHNRLYWYRQTLGQGPEFLTYFQNEAQLEKSRLLSDRFSAERPKGSFSTLEIQRTEQGDSAMYLCASSVDQGEQYFGPGTRLTVT.

J is TRBJ2-7 and V is TRBV9; possibly TRBD2 for D (7 bases). The ends were cut back, 4 bases at V and 2 bases at J, with 34 bases in the middle. This CDR3 contains 21 residues. Germline CDR1 SGDLS, CDR2 YYNGEE. The CDR3 sequence is CASSRNAGGRGAVASPYEQYF. In DNA form, the CDR3 reads TGTGCCAGCAGCCGCAATGCCGGGGGCCGGGGGGCGGTAGCGTCACCCTACGAGCAGTACTTC. The variable domain in full, with the rest retrieved from reference TRBV9 and TRBJ2-7, is DSGVTQTPKHLITATGQRVTLRCSPRSGDLSVYWYQQSLDQGLQFLIQYYNGEERAKGNILERFSAQQFPDLHSELNLSSLELGDSALYFCASSRNAGGRGAVASPYEQYFGPGTRLTVT.

As DNA, the CDR3 is TGCGCCAGCAGCGTGGACGGGCCTCGTACCGATGAGCAGTTCTTC. This gives the protein CASSVDGPRTDEQFF. This chain uses TRBV5-1 with TRBJ2-1; no reliable D call. The CDR3 loop spans 15 amino acids. V was shortened by 4 bases and J by 8 bases, with 19 bases between the two germline ends. Germline V CDR1 and CDR2: SGHRS, YFSETQ.

J is TRBJ1-2 and V is TRBV7-2; 8 bases match TRBD1. Per the germline V gene, CDR1 is SGHTA and CDR2 is FQGNSA. Germline trimming cut 5 bases from V and 5 bases from J; bases unmatched to any gene: 7. This CDR3 region has 14 residues. CDR3 region: CASSIAGGAYGYTF. As DNA, the CDR3 is TGTGCCAGCAGCATCGCAGGGGGCGCTTATGGCTACACCTTC.

J is TRBJ1-1 and V is TRBV28; 8 bases agree with TRBD1. V lost 4 bases, J lost 4 bases, and 5 bases stayed unmatched. This CDR3 has 14 residues. Germline values: CDR1 MDHEN, CDR2 SYDVKM. The CDR3 region is CASSSGGGGTEAFF. The CDR3 DNA follows: TGTGCCAGCAGTTCAGGGGGCGGGGGCACTGAAGCTTTCTTT.

This clone came up a few times. The rearrangement joins TRBV9 to TRBJ2-1, with D possibly matching TRBD2 (6 bases). The CDR3 extends over 14 amino acids. Per germline, CDR1 SGDLS and CDR2 YYNGEE. V was shortened by 3 bases and J by 2 bases, with 9 bases between the two germline ends. The CDR3 bases are TGTGCCAGCAGCGGCGGGATCGCCTACAATGAGCAGTTCTTC. Its translation is CASSGGIAYNEQFF.